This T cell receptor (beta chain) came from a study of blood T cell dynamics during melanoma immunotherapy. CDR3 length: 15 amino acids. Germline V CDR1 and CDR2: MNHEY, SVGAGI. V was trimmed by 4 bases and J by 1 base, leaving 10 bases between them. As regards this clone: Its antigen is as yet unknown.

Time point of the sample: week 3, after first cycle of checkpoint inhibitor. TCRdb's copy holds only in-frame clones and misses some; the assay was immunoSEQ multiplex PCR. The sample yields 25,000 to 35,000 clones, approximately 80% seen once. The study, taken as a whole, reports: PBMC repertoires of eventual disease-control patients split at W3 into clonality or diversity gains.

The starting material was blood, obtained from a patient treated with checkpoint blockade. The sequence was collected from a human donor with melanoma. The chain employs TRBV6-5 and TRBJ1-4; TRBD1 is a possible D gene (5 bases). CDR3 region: CASSSYRRTNEKLFF. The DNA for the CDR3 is TGTGCCAGCAGTTCGTACAGGAGAACTAATGAAAAACTGTTTTTT.